This T cell receptor (beta chain) appears in the sequencing data of a study of cytotoxic CD8 clonotypes in ibrutinib-treated CLL. Germline V gene data show CDR1 as KGHSH and CDR2 as LQKENI. V was cut by 2 bases and J by 6 bases, with 8 bases left in between. The length of the CDR3 is 13 residues. The method was immunoSEQ multiplex PCR; TCRdb's version includes in-frame clones alone and lacks a portion of them. The data contain 130,000 or so clones, around 77% of them singletons. The receptor comes from a human donor with chronic lymphocytic leukemia. The chain joins TRBV18 to TRBJ1-5, with D possibly TRBD1 on 6 matching bases. Here the sequenced sample was PBMCs, taken after 12 months of ibrutinib treatment. The DNA of the CDR3 is TGTGCCAGCTCACCAGGGGGCAGTCAGCCCCAGCATTTT. Translated, it gives CASSPGGSQPQHF.